These 25 T cell receptor beta chains were sequenced from one sample in a study of T cell repertoires in cytomegalovirus infection. From the reads, TCRdb called clonotypes with MiXCR, one entry per CDR3 protein. The sample has about 310,000 distinct CDR3 sequences, 8% to 10% seen once. Input material: PBMCs. The receptors derive from a human donor in good health (CMV status not recorded). Some clones in this sample may be carry-over from other donors' samples.

This clonotype was picked up many times. The V call is TRBV7-9, the J call TRBJ2-2; 7 bases line up with TRBD1. CDR3 length: 15 residues. Germline CDR1 reads SEHNR; CDR2 reads FQNEAQ (reference sequence). With 6 bases clipped from V and 2 bases from J, the junction kept 6 bases outside the gene matches. CDR3 bases: TGTGCCAGCAGGCCGGGACAGTTCAACACCGGGGAGCTGTTTTTT. Protein sequence: CASRPGQFNTGELFF. Combining the CDR3 with reference TRBV7-9 and TRBJ2-2 gives the whole variable domain DTGVSQNPRHKITKRGQNVTFRCDPISEHNRLYWYRQTLGQGPEFLTYFQNEAQLEKSRLLSDRFSAERPKGSFSTLEIQRTEQGDSAMYLCASRPGQFNTGELFFGEGSRLTVL.

This clonotype came up many times. The rearrangement links TRBV11-2 to TRBJ2-7, with TRBD1 identical over 8 bases. Germline CDR1 SGHAT, CDR2 FQNNGV. J gave up 7 bases and V 2 bases, and 13 bases lay outside the gene matches. The CDR3 consists of 16 residues. The CDR3 region is CASSLMWGTGVLEQYV. Written as DNA, the CDR3 is TGTGCCAGCAGCTTAATGTGGGGGACAGGAGTCTTGGAGCAGTACGTC.

This clonotype was observed a few times. The gene calls are TRBV15 and TRBJ1-1; D possibly corresponds to TRBD1 (5 bases). V was cut by 4 bases and J by 10 bases, with 19 bases left in between. The CDR3 runs 14 residues. Looked up from germline, CDR1 is LNHNV and CDR2 is YYDKDF (reference sequence). The CDR3 region is CATSTFSTAPVAFF. The CDR3 bases are TGTGCCACCAGCACCTTCTCGACAGCTCCGGTAGCTTTCTTT.

This clonotype appeared many times. The chain links TRBV6-6 to TRBJ1-2; D not certain. Germline-derived CDR1 and CDR2 are MNHNY and SVGAGI (reference sequence). This CDR3 is 14 amino acids long. Trimming stripped 5 bases from V and 3 bases from J, with 13 bases between. The CDR3 bases are TGTGCCAGCAGTCCTCTTGGGGTGTACTATGGCTACACCTTC. This encodes CASSPLGVYYGYTF.

Ten or more counts support this clonotype. The chain has TRBV20-1 and TRBJ1-1; unclear D gene. Between the trimmed V and J ends, which lost 6 bases and 0 bases, there was a span of 20 bases. The CDR3 is made up of 16 amino acids. Germline-derived CDR1 and CDR2 are DFQATT and SNEGSKA (reference sequence). CDR3 sequence reads: CSARRWAVSMNTEAFF. The CDR3 bases are TGCAGTGCCCGGAGATGGGCCGTAAGCATGAACACTGAAGCTTTCTTT.

This clonotype appeared many times. The J gene is TRBJ2-3, the V gene TRBV7-6; D ambiguous. The CDR3 is 16 residues long. V dropped 3 bases and J dropped 2 bases, with 15 bases sitting between them. CDR1 and CDR2 from the germline V gene are SGHVS and FNYEAQ. DNA for the CDR3: TGTGCCAGCAGCTTTCGACGGCCACCGACCACAGATACGCAGTATTTT. This gives the protein CASSFRRPPTTDTQYF.

This clonotype was detected ten times or more. The chain employs TRBV7-6 and TRBJ2-7; 8 nucleotides match TRBD1. This CDR3 region has 14 residues. CDR1 is SGHVS and CDR2 is FNYEAQ in the germline V gene. J gave up 3 bases and V 5 bases, and 6 bases lay outside the gene matches. The CDR3 DNA reads as TGTGCCAGCAGCCAAGGACAGGGAGGCTACGAGCAGTACGTC. This codes for CASSQGQGGYEQYV.

This clonotype was seen many times. The V and J genes are TRBV2 and TRBJ2-6, with TRBD1 matching over 8 bases. The CDR3 is made up of 15 amino acids. Germline V gives CDR1 SNHLY, CDR2 FYNNEI. Germline trimming cut 6 bases from V and 8 bases from J; bases unmatched to any gene: 9. CDR3 residues: CASSGQGLDSNVLTF. The CDR3 DNA sequence: TGTGCCAGCAGCGGACAGGGTCTGGATTCCAACGTCCTGACTTTC.

This clonotype was recorded many times. CDR3 amino acids: CASSLGGHLRYYNSPLHF. CDR3 bases: TGTGCCAGCAGCTTAGGGGGGCATTTAAGATACTATAATTCACCCCTCCACTTT. The chain is built from TRBV7-2 and TRBJ1-6, with D possibly being TRBD1 (6 bases). The CDR3 runs 18 residues. From germline, CDR1 is SGHTA and CDR2 FQGNSA. V lost 1 base and J lost 3, with 16 bases in between.

This clonotype was found many times. The chain has TRBV7-2 and TRBJ2-5, with a possible D match to TRBD2 (5 bases). The CDR3 length is 16 residues. Between the trimmed V and J ends, which lost 1 base and 7 bases, there was a span of 19 bases. Germline V CDR1 and CDR2: SGHTA, FQGNSA. Here the CDR3 DNA reads TGTGCCAGCAGCTTAGGAGGCGGGCCTTACGGAGGGACCCAGTACTTC. This encodes CASSLGGGPYGGTQYF.

This clonotype showed up many times. The genes are TRBV7-2 and TRBJ2-2; the D is unclear. V was shortened by 3 bases and J by 1 base, with 12 bases between the two germline ends. This CDR3 spans 16 amino acids. Per germline, CDR1 SGHTA and CDR2 FQGNSA. The CDR3 nucleotides are TGTGCCAGCAGCTTGAAGTTACGACAGAACACCGGGGAGCTGTTTTTT. Translating gives CASSLKLRQNTGELFF.

This clonotype was observed at least ten times. The J gene is TRBJ2-1, the V gene TRBV11-3, with TRBD2 matching over 8 bases. The germline CDR1 and CDR2 sequences are SGHNT and YENEEA. This CDR3 comprises 16 residues. V dropped 4 bases and J dropped 10; count of bases not matched to a gene: 15. CDR3 coding DNA: TGTGCCAGCAGCTCCCTAACAGGGCGGGGGGTACAGGAGCAGTTCTTC. Its protein is CASSSLTGRGVQEQFF. Full variable domain (remainder filled in from reference TRBV11-3 and TRBJ2-1): EAGVVQSPRYKIIEKKQPVAFWCNPISGHNTLYWYLQNLGQGPELLIRYENEEAVDDSQLPKDRFSAERLKGVDSTLKIQPAELGDSAVYLCASSSLTGRGVQEQFFGPGTRLTVL.

Only a few counts were recorded for this clonotype. The rearrangement joins TRBV29-1 to TRBJ2-7; 7 positions agree with TRBD1. Germline trimming cut 4 bases from V and 2 bases from J; bases unmatched to any gene: 2. The CDR3 is made up of 12 amino acids. Germline CDR1 reads SQVTM; CDR2 reads ANQGSEA. This CDR3 is CSVAQGAYEQYF. The CDR3 DNA sequence: TGCAGCGTTGCCCAGGGGGCCTACGAGCAGTACTTC.

This chain connects TRBV5-6 to TRBJ2-1, with a possible D match to TRBD1 (5 bases). Germline V lookup: CDR1 SGHDT, CDR2 YYEEEE. The CDR3 loop spans 15 amino acids. V lost 3 bases to trimming and J lost 3 bases, with 13 bases between them. The CDR3 DNA reads TGTGCCAGCAGCTGGGATGGGCAGGGCTACAATGAGCAGTTCTTC. Its translation is CASSWDGQGYNEQFF. Drawing the rest from reference TRBV5-6 and TRBJ2-1, the complete variable domain is DAGVTQSPTHLIKTRGQQVTLRCSPKSGHDTVSWYQQALGQGPQFIFQYYEEEERQRGNFPDRFSGHQFPNYSSELNVNALLLGDSALYLCASSWDGQGYNEQFFGPGTRLTVL.

This clonotype was counted at least ten times. The chain couples TRBV7-6 to TRBJ2-3; 12 nucleotides agree with TRBD2. The V segment lost 2 bases and the J segment 1 base; nucleotides outside the gene matches: 7. From germline, CDR1 is SGHVS and CDR2 FNYEAQ. The CDR3 extends over 18 amino acids. The CDR3, as DNA: TGTGCCAGCAGCTTAACTAGCGGGGGGACCCGTCGCACAGATACGCAGTATTTT. Translated, it gives CASSLTSGGTRRTDTQYF.

The chain joins TRBV5-3 to TRBJ2-6; the D gene is possibly TRBD1 (5 bases). TRBV5-3 is identified as an open reading frame with a role that is uncertain. This CDR3 has 18 residues. In DNA form, the CDR3 reads TGTGTCAGCAGCTTGAGGCAGGGAATTCTCTCTGGGGCCAACGTCCTGACTTTC. It yields the protein CVSSLRQGILSGANVLTF.

This clonotype was counted a few times. The chain employs TRBV5-1 and TRBJ2-1; 11 positions match TRBD2. Trimming cost V 4 bases and J 5 bases; bases outside gene matches: 8. CDR3 length: 16 amino acids. CDR1 SGHRS and CDR2 YFSETQ come from the germline V gene. The CDR3 nucleotides read TGCGCCAGCAGCCTCACCCTAGCGGGGGGCCACAATGAGCAGTTCTTC. Translation gives CASSLTLAGGHNEQFF.

Ten or more counts support this clonotype. The J gene is TRBJ2-2, the V gene TRBV7-2, with 9 bases lining up with TRBD2. The germline V gene encodes CDR1 SGHTA and CDR2 FQGNSA. This CDR3 region has 16 residues. The trim removed 1 base at V and 4 bases at J, leaving 4 bases unmatched. The CDR3 spells CASSLVGGGATGELFF. The CDR3 DNA reads TGTGCCAGCAGCTTAGTTGGCGGGGGGGCCACCGGGGAGCTGTTTTTT.

This clonotype occurred many times. The chain recombines TRBV7-2 with TRBJ1-1; TRBD1 might be the D (5 bases). Trimming removed 8 bases from V and 0 bases from J, with 16 bases in between. Germline CDR1 is SGHTA and CDR2 is FQGNSA. The CDR3 is 15 amino acids. This CDR3 reads CASFPRRDLNTEAFF. The DNA for the CDR3 is TGTGCCAGCTTCCCTCGACGGGACCTGAACACTGAAGCTTTCTTT.

This clonotype has a count of ten or more. The chain has TRBV6-5 and TRBJ1-3; 8 bases line up with TRBD1. The CDR3 runs to 16 residues. Germline CDR1 MNHEY, CDR2 SVGAGI. J gave up 5 bases and V 4 bases, and 10 bases lay outside the gene matches. CDR3 DNA: TGTGCCAGCAGTTCCCTTCTCCGGGACAGGAGAAACACCATATATTTT. This encodes CASSSLLRDRRNTIYF.

The chain carries TRBV20-1 and TRBJ2-4; 7 bases agree with TRBD1. Germline CDR1 reads DFQATT; CDR2 reads SNEGSKA (reference sequence). The junction had 6 bases not matched to a gene; V was cut back by 4 bases and J by 3 bases. CDR3 length: 14 residues. CDR3: CSAKEGGGKNIQYF. For the CDR3, the DNA is TGCAGTGCTAAAGAAGGGGGCGGCAAAAACATTCAGTACTTC.

This clonotype was recorded at least ten times. The genes are TRBV20-1 and TRBJ2-7, with D uncertain. The CDR3 length is 15 residues. Germline CDR1 and CDR2: DFQATT and SNEGSKA (reference sequence). Trimming removed 0 bases from V and 1 base from J, with 13 bases in between. Written as DNA, the CDR3 is TGCAGTGCTAGAGATAGAACTGATATTTCCTACGAGCAGTACGTC. The encoded protein is CSARDRTDISYEQYV.

This clonotype appeared a few times. The chain carries TRBV28 and TRBJ1-3, with D maybe TRBD1 (6 bases). The CDR3 loop spans 16 amino acids. CDR1 is MDHEN, CDR2 SYDVKM, per germline. Trimming removed 4 bases at V and 2 bases at J, with 15 bases between. CDR3 DNA: TGTGCCAGCAGTTCCCCACAGGGCACGCCTGGAAACACCATATATTTT. Amino acid sequence: CASSSPQGTPGNTIYF.

This clonotype occurred many times. V usage is TRBV13 and J usage is TRBJ1-4; 10 nucleotides match TRBD1. The V gene's germline CDR1 is PRHDT and CDR2 FYEKMQ (reference sequence). This CDR3 is 17 amino acids long. With V trimmed by 5 bases and J by 8 bases, 14 bases remained unmatched. Written as DNA, the CDR3 is TGTGCCAGCAGCGTCGCCCGGGGGGGACAGGGGCGAGAAAAACTGTTTTTT. Amino acid sequence: CASSVARGGQGREKLFF. The whole variable domain, filled in from reference TRBV13 and TRBJ1-4, reads AAGVIQSPRHLIKEKRETATLKCYPIPRHDTVYWYQQGPGQDPQFLISFYEKMQSDKGSIPDRFSAQQFSDYHSELNMSSLELGDSALYFCASSVARGGQGREKLFFGSGTQLSVL.

This clonotype was counted at least ten times. The chain employs TRBV11-1 and TRBJ2-7; 8 bases agree with TRBD1. Germline CDR1 is SGHAT and CDR2 is FQDESV (reference sequence). V trimming: 3 bases; J trimming: 4 bases; junction bases outside the gene matches: 5. The CDR3 loop spans 14 amino acids. The CDR3 region is CASSLGRGLYEQYF. CDR3 nucleotides: TGTGCCAGCAGCTTGGGCAGGGGGCTGTACGAGCAGTACTTC.